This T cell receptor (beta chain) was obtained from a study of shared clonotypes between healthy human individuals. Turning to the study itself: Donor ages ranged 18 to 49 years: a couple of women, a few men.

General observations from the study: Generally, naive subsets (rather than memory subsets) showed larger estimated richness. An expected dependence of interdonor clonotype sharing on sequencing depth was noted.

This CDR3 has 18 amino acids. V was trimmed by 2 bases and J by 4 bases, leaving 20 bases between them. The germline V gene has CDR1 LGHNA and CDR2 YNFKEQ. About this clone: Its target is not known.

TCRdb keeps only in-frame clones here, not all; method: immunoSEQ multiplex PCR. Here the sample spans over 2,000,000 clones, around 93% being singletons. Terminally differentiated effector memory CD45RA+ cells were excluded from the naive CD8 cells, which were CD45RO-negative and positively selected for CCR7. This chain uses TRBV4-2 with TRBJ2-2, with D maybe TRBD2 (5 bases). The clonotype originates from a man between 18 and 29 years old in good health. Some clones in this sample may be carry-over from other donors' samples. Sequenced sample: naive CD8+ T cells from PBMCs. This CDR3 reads CASSQKASLAGFTGELFF. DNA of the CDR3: TGTGCCAGCAGCCAAAAAGCTAGTCTGGCGGGCTTCACCGGGGAGCTGTTTTTT.